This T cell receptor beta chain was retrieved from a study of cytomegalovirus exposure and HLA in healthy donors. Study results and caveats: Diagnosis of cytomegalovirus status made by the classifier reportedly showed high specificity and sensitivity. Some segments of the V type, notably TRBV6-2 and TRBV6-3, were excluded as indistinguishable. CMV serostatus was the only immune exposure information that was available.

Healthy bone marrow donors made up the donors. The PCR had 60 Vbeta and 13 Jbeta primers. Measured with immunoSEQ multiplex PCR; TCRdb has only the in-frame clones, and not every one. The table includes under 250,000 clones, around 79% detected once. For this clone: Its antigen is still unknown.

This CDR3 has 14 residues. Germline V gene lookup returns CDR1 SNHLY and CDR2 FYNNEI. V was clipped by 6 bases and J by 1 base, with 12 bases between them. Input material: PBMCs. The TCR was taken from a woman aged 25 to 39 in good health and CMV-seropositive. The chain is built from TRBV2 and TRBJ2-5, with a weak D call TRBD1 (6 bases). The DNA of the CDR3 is TGTGCCAGCAGCGCAGGGGTTCCCCAAGAGACCCAGTACTTC. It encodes CASSAGVPQETQYF.